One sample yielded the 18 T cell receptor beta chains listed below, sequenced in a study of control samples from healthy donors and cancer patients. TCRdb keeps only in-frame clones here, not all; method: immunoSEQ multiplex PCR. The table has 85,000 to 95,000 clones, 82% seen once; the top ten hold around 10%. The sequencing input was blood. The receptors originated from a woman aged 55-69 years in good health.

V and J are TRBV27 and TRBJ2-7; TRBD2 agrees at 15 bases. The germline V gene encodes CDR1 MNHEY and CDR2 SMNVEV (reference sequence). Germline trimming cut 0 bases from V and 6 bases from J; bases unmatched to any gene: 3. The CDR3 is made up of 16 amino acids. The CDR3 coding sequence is TGTGCCAGCAGTTTATCGGGGGGACTAGCGGGAGGCGAGCAGTACTTC. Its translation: CASSLSGGLAGGEQYF.

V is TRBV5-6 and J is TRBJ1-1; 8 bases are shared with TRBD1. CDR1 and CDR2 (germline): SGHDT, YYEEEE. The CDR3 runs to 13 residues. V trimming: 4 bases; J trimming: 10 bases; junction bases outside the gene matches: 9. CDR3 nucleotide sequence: TGTGCCAGCAGCGCCCCACAGGGGGTTGGAGCTTTCTTT. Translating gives CASSAPQGVGAFF.

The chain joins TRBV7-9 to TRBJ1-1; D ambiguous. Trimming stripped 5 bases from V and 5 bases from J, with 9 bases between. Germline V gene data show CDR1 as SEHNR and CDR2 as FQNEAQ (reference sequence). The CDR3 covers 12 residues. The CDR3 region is CASSLRWTEAFF. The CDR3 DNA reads TGTGCCAGCAGCCTACGGTGGACTGAAGCTTTCTTT.

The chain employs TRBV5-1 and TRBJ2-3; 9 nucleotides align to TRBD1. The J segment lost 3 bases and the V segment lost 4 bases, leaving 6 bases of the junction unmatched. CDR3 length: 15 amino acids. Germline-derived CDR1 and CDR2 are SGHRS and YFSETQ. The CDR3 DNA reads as TGCGCCAGCAGCGCCTGGGACAGGGCTACAGATACGCAGTATTTT. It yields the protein CASSAWDRATDTQYF.

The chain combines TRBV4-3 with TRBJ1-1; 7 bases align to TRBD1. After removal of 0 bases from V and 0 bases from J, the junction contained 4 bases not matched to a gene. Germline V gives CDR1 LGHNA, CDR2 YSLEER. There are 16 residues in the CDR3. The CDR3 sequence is CASSQDPGGLNTEAFF. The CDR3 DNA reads TGCGCCAGCAGCCAAGATCCAGGGGGGCTGAACACTGAAGCTTTCTTT.

The CDR3 loop is CASSPRLASYEQYF. The DNA for the CDR3 is TGTGCCAGCAGCCCCAGACTAGCCTCCTACGAGCAGTACTTC. The chain carries TRBV4-2 and TRBJ2-7, with 7 bases fitting TRBD2. The V gene end was trimmed by 4 bases and the J gene end by 0 bases; junction bases not matched to a gene: 3. The CDR3 loop spans 14 amino acids. CDR1 and CDR2 (germline): LGHNA, YNFKEQ.

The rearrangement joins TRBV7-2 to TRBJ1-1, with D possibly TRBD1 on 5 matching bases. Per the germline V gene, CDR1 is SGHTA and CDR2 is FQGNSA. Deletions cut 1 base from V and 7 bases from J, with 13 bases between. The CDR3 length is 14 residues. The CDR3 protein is CASSLDWGSGEAFF. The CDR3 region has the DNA TGTGCCAGCAGCTTAGATTGGGGCTCCGGTGAAGCTTTCTTT.

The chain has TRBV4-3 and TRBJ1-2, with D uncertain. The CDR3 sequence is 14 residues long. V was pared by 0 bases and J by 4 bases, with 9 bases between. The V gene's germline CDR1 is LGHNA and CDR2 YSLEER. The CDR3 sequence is CASSQEGLSYGYTF. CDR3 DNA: TGCGCCAGCAGCCAAGAGGGTCTATCCTATGGCTACACCTTC.

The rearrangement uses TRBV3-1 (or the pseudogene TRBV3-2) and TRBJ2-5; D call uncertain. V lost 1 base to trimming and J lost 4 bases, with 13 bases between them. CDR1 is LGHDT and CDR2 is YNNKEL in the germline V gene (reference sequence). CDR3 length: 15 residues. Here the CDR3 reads CASSQVPRIIETQYF. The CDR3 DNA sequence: TGTGCCAGCAGCCAAGTTCCTAGGATCATAGAGACCCAGTACTTC.

In DNA, the CDR3 is TGTGCCAGCAGGCAGCATGGCTACACCTTC. It codes for CASRQHGYTF. This chain joins TRBV2 and TRBJ1-2; no clear D gene. CDR1 is SNHLY, CDR2 FYNNEI, per germline. The CDR3 totals 10 residues. Trimming left V 6 bases short and J 6 bases short, with 5 bases between. Complete variable domain (other parts from reference TRBV2 and TRBJ1-2): EPEVTQTPSHQVTQMGQEVILRCVPISNHLYFYWYRQILGQKVEFLVSFYNNEISEKSEIFDDQFSVERPDGSNFTLKIRSTKLEDSAMYFCASRQHGYTFGSGTRLTVV.

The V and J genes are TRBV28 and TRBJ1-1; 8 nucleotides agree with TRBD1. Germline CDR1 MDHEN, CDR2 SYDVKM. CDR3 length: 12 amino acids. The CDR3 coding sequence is TGTGCGGCCAGGGGGCTGAACACTGAAGCTTTCTTT. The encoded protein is CAARGLNTEAFF.

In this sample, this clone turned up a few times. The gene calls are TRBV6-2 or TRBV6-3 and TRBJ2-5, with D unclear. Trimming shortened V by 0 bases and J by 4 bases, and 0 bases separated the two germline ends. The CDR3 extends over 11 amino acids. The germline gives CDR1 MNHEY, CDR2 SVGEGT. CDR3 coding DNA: TGTGCCAGCAGTTACTCAGAGACCCAGTACTTC. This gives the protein CASSYSETQYF.

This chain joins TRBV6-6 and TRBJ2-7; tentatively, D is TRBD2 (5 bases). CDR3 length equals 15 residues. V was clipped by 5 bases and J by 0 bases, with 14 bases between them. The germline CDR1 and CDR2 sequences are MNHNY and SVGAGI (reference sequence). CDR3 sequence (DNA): TGTGCCAGCAGTCCCCGGGGTGTGAGCTCCTACGAGCAGTACTTC. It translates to CASSPRGVSSYEQYF.

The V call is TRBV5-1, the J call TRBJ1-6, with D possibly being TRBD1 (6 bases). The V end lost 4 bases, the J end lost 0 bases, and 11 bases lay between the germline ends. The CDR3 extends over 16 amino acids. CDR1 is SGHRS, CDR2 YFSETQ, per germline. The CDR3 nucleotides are TGCGCCAGCAGCCGGACAGCCGGCTCCTATAATTCACCCCTCCACTTT. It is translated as CASSRTAGSYNSPLHF. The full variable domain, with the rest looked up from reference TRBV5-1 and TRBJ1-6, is KAGVTQTPRYLIKTRGQQVTLSCSPISGHRSVSWYQQTPGQGLQFLFEYFSETQRNKGNFPGRFSGRQFSNSRSEMNVSTLELGDSALYLCASSRTAGSYNSPLHFGNGTRLTVT.

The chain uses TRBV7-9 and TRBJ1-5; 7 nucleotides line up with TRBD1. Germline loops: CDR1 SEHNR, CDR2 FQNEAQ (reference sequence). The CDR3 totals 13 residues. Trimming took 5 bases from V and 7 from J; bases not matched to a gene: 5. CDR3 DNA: TGTGCCAGCAGCCGGGACAGCCTACAGCCCCAGCATTTT. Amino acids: CASSRDSLQPQHF.

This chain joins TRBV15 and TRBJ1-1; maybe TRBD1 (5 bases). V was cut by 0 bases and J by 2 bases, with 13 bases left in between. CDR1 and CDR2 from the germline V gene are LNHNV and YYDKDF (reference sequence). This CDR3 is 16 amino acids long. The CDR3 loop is CATSREGGTGNTEAFF. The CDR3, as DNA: TGTGCCACCAGCAGAGAGGGGGGGACGGGAAACACTGAAGCTTTCTTT.

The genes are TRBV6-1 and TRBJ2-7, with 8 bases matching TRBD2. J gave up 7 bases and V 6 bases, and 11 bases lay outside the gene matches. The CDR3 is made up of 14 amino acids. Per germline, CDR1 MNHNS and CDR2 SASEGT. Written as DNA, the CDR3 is TGTGCCAGCAGCACGACTAGCGAAGGGTGGGAGCAGTACTTC. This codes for CASSTTSEGWEQYF.

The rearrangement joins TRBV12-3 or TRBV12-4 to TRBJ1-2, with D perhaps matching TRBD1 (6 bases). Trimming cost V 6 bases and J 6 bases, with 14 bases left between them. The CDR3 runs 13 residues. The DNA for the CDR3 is TGTGCCAGCAGCCCGGGGGCGGGGGATGGCTACACCTTC. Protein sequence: CASSPGAGDGYTF.